The 29 T cell receptor beta chains below all came from one sample that was sequenced in a study of shared clonotypes between healthy human individuals. Clones were read by immunoSEQ multiplex PCR, and TCRdb kept only the in-frame ones, dropping some. The data hold about 980,000 clones, with approximately 80% observed a single time. The specimen sequenced was memory CD4+ T cells sorted from blood. Noted subset: CD45RA-negative fraction. The source of these receptors is a man aged 18 to 35 in good health.

This clone was picked up a small number of times. The rearrangement joins TRBV30 to TRBJ2-1; no firm D call. CDR1 is GTSNPN and CDR2 is SVGIG in the germline V gene (reference sequence). V was shortened by 2 bases and J by 3 bases, with 17 bases between the two germline ends. The CDR3 is 16 residues long. CDR3 in DNA: TGTGCCTGGAGTCCCGAAGCCGGAAGAGACTACAATGAGCAGTTCTTC. This sequence encodes CAWSPEAGRDYNEQFF.

Concerning this clone itself: The same CDR3 is also encoded by other DNA sequences in this sample. The chain combines TRBV27 with TRBJ2-3, with D perhaps TRBD1 (7 bases). This CDR3 is 15 amino acids long. V lost 2 bases, J lost 3 bases, and 12 bases lay in between. The germline gives CDR1 MNHEY, CDR2 SMNVEV (reference sequence). The CDR3 DNA reads as TGTGCCAGCAGTTTAGGAGCAGGGGGGACAGATACGCAGTATTTT. This encodes CASSLGAGGTDTQYF.

The chain has TRBV6-5 and TRBJ1-1; no reliable D call. CDR1 and CDR2 (germline): MNHEY, SVGAGI. Deletions cut 5 bases from V and 6 bases from J, with 13 bases between. This CDR3 is 13 amino acids long. The CDR3 DNA is TGTGCCAGCAGTATAACCGGGGAATCTGAAGCTTTCTTT. This codes for CASSITGESEAFF.

The chain couples TRBV30 to TRBJ1-1; D is undetermined. The CDR3 is 13 amino acids. Trimming left V 0 bases short and J 3 bases short, with 8 bases between. CDR1 is GTSNPN, CDR2 SVGIG, per germline (reference sequence). CDR3 protein: CAWSVRADTEAFF. CDR3 DNA sequence: TGTGCCTGGAGTGTTCGAGCGGACACTGAAGCTTTCTTT.

This clone was seen a few times. Distinct nucleotide sequences in the sample also encode this CDR3. This chain joins TRBV18 and TRBJ2-7; D perhaps matches TRBD1 (6 bases). The CDR3 has 13 amino acids. Between the trimmed V and J ends, which lost 2 bases and 2 bases, there was a span of 7 bases. Germline assignment: CDR1 KGHSH and CDR2 LQKENI. CDR3 coding DNA: TGTGCCAGCTCACCAGGACAGCCCTACGAGCAGTACTTC. Translation: CASSPGQPYEQYF.

This clone was seen a few times. The chain couples TRBV5-1 to TRBJ1-1; TRBD1 is a possible D gene (6 bases). V lost 2 bases and J lost 4, with 12 bases in between. CDR1 and CDR2 (germline): SGHRS, YFSETQ. This CDR3 spans 14 amino acids. For the CDR3, the DNA is TGCGCCAGCAGCTTCACACAGGGACGCACTGAAGCTTTCTTT. Its translation is CASSFTQGRTEAFF.

The chain uses TRBV21-1 and TRBJ2-3; the table's D call TRBD1 went unverified against the DNA. TRBV21-1 is described as a pseudogene. The CDR3 is 16 residues long. CDR3 coding DNA: TGTGCCAGCAGCTTAATCAGGGGGCGAGGGACAGATACGCAGTATTTT. Its protein product is CASSLIRGRGTDTQYF.

The chain has TRBV4-3 and TRBJ1-6; 9 bases agree with TRBD1. This CDR3 has 16 amino acids. Trimming at V came to 2 bases and at J to 7 bases, leaving 6 bases not matched to a gene. CDR1 is LGHNA, CDR2 YSLEER, per germline. CDR3 sequence reads: CASSQQRDRANSPLHF. As DNA, the CDR3 is TGCGCCAGCAGCCAACAGCGGGACAGGGCGAATTCACCCCTCCACTTT.

V gene TRBV4-1 combines with J gene TRBJ2-2; perhaps TRBD2 as D (5 bases). Per germline, CDR1 MGHRA and CDR2 YSYEKL. Trimming took off 1 base at V and 4 bases at J, with 10 bases between the two ends. The CDR3 spans 15 residues. CDR3 bases: TGCGCCAGCAGCCAAGCAGCTAGCTTCACCGGGGAGCTGTTTTTT. Protein product: CASSQAASFTGELFF.

The V and J genes are TRBV29-1 and TRBJ1-2; 8 bases line up with TRBD1. V gave up 3 bases and J gave up 4 bases; unmatched junction bases: 7. The germline V gene has CDR1 SQVTM and CDR2 ANQGSEA. The CDR3 has 14 residues. CDR3 loop: CSVEGSGGVYGYTF. CDR3 DNA sequence: TGCAGCGTTGAGGGGTCAGGGGGCGTCTATGGCTACACCTTC.

This clone was recorded a few times. This chain links TRBV5-1 with TRBJ1-1; 7 bases agree with TRBD1. This CDR3 spans 15 amino acids. V gave up 4 bases and J gave up 8 bases; unmatched junction bases: 14. Per germline, CDR1 SGHRS and CDR2 YFSETQ. The CDR3 loop reads CASSQTTGSGREAFF. CDR3 in DNA: TGCGCCAGCAGCCAGACGACAGGGAGTGGAAGGGAAGCTTTCTTT.

The CDR3 region has the DNA TGTGCCTGGACCCTGCCCCTTGGTGGGGGCATCGCCGGGGAGCTGTTTTTT. This gives the protein CAWTLPLGGGIAGELFF. The chain couples TRBV30 to TRBJ2-2, with a possible D match to TRBD1 (6 bases). CDR3 length: 17 amino acids. Germline lookup yields CDR1 GTSNPN and CDR2 SVGIG (reference sequence). Trimming removed 4 bases at V and 6 bases at J, with 24 bases between.

The chain uses TRBV6-1 and TRBJ2-5; 7 bases are a match to TRBD2. The junction had 12 bases not matched to a gene; V was cut back by 6 bases and J by 5 bases. This CDR3 has 15 amino acids. Germline assignment: CDR1 MNHNS and CDR2 SASEGT. The CDR3 loop reads CASRPEGTTGETQYF. In DNA, the CDR3 is TGTGCCAGCAGGCCTGAGGGGACTACGGGGGAGACCCAGTACTTC.

There are many counts of this clone. The V call is TRBV7-9, the J call TRBJ1-1; D remains ambiguous. The CDR3 covers 11 residues. In germline, CDR1 is SEHNR, CDR2 FQNEAQ (reference sequence). V shed 4 bases and J shed 6 bases, with 6 bases lying between them. The CDR3 DNA sequence: TGTGCCAGCAGCTGGACCGCTGAAGCTTTCTTT. It specifies CASSWTAEAFF.

This chain links TRBV5-4 with TRBJ2-7; 7 bases agree with TRBD1. CDR1 and CDR2 from the germline V gene are SGHNT and YYREEE (reference sequence). J was trimmed by 1 base and V by 0 bases; bases with no gene match: 4. The CDR3 spans 15 residues. CDR3 sequence (DNA): TGTGCCAGCAGCTTGGCCGGGACAGAATCCTACGAGCAGTACTTC. It yields the protein CASSLAGTESYEQYF. The variable domain in full, completed from reference TRBV5-4 and TRBJ2-7, reads ETGVTQSPTHLIKTRGQQVTLRCSSQSGHNTVSWYQQALGQGPQFIFQYYREEENGRGNFPPRFSGLQFPNYSSELNVNALELDDSALYLCASSLAGTESYEQYFGPGTRLTVT.

V usage is TRBV4-2 and J usage is TRBJ2-3, with 11 bases aligning to TRBD2. The CDR3 sequence is 17 residues long. The germline CDR1 and CDR2 sequences are LGHNA and YNFKEQ. Trimming took 0 bases from V and 5 from J; bases not matched to a gene: 7. Here the CDR3 DNA reads TGTGCCAGCAGCCAAGAGTCGCTAGCGGGGGGAAGAGATACGCAGTATTTT. Translated: CASSQESLAGGRDTQYF.

The CDR3 DNA sequence: TGTGCCAGCAGCATAGGGGGCGAGGTGTCACCCCTCCACTTT. It yields the protein CASSIGGEVSPLHF. This sequence joins TRBV5-4 and TRBJ1-6, with 7 bases lining up with TRBD1. Germline CDR1 SGHNT, CDR2 YYREEE (reference sequence). This CDR3 spans 14 amino acids. Trimming at V came to 4 bases and at J to 10 bases, leaving 8 bases not matched to a gene.

The chain is built from TRBV5-4 and TRBJ1-1, with 7 positions matching TRBD1. The CDR3 has 14 residues. The V gene end was trimmed by 2 bases and the J gene end by 5 bases; junction bases not matched to a gene: 6. CDR1 and CDR2 from the germline V gene are SGHNT and YYREEE (reference sequence). The CDR3 DNA reads as TGTGCCAGCAGCTTTGCAGGGGGAGGTACTGAAGCTTTCTTT. Protein product: CASSFAGGGTEAFF.

As concerns this clone: It may be a read error: a sequence one base away is much more abundant. In the same sample, other DNA sequences code for this CDR3. The chain couples TRBV6-6 to TRBJ1-1; 7 nucleotides line up with TRBD1. The CDR3 is 13 amino acids. V gave up 5 bases and J gave up 1 base; unmatched junction bases: 1. CDR1 MNHNY and CDR2 SVGAGI come from the germline V gene (reference sequence). The CDR3 nucleotides are TGTGCCAGCAGTCGACAGGGGAACACTGAAGCTTTCTTT. Residues: CASSRQGNTEAFF.

The chain joins TRBV29-1 to TRBJ2-3; TRBD1 might be the D (6 bases). The germline V gene has CDR1 SQVTM and CDR2 ANQGSEA. V lost 7 bases and J lost 4, with 15 bases in between. This CDR3 contains 13 residues. The CDR3 DNA reads as TGCAGCGGGGCCAAGGGGGTACCAGATACGCAGTATTTT. It is translated as CSGAKGVPDTQYF.

This clone was seen more than once but under ten times. This chain links TRBV5-4 with TRBJ1-1, with 10 positions matching TRBD1. The CDR3 is made up of 15 amino acids. In germline, CDR1 is SGHNT, CDR2 YYREEE (reference sequence). V shed 5 bases, J shed 0 bases, and the junction held 4 bases outside the gene matches. The CDR3 reads CASRRDRGLNTEAFF. CDR3 coding DNA: TGTGCCAGCAGACGGGACAGGGGTTTGAACACTGAAGCTTTCTTT.

This clone was seen once. The CDR3 sequence: CASSLSSGGFDGYTF. Written as DNA, the CDR3 is TGCGCCAGCAGCTTAAGTTCAGGGGGGTTCGATGGCTACACCTTC. V is TRBV5-1 and J is TRBJ1-2, with 7 bases that match TRBD1. The CDR3 has 15 amino acids. Germline CDR1 is SGHRS and CDR2 is YFSETQ. J was trimmed by 6 bases and V by 2 bases; bases with no gene match: 10.

This chain joins TRBV10-3 and TRBJ2-4; D possibly corresponds to TRBD2 (7 bases). The CDR3 spans 16 residues. Deletions cut 0 bases from V and 8 bases from J, with 17 bases between. Germline loops: CDR1 ENHRY, CDR2 SYGVKD. The DNA of the CDR3 is TGTGCCATCAGTGAGTCCAACATGGGAGGGGGTGACATTCAGTACTTC. Protein sequence: CAISESNMGGGDIQYF.

This clone has a single count. The chain uses TRBV29-1 and TRBJ2-2, with D maybe TRBD2 (6 bases). The germline V gene has CDR1 SQVTM and CDR2 ANQGSEA. There are 16 residues in the CDR3. V gave up 4 bases and J gave up 3 bases, with 18 bases separating them. The DNA for the CDR3 is TGCAGCGTTGTCCCCCGCGGAGGGCTACACACCGGGGAGCTGTTTTTT. Encoded protein: CSVVPRGGLHTGELFF.

This clone was seen just once. The chain combines TRBV5-1 with TRBJ1-1; D not resolved. Germline V lookup: CDR1 SGHRS, CDR2 YFSETQ. CDR3 length: 13 residues. Trimming shortened V by 3 bases and J by 5 bases, and 11 bases separated the two germline ends. The CDR3 protein is CASSWSLGTEAFF. DNA for the CDR3: TGCGCCAGCAGCTGGTCTTTAGGTACTGAAGCTTTCTTT.

The chain carries TRBV9 and TRBJ2-6; 7 nucleotides line up with TRBD2. CDR3 length equals 19 residues. Germline trimming cut 4 bases from V and 2 bases from J; bases unmatched to any gene: 15. The germline CDR1 and CDR2 sequences are SGDLS and YYNGEE. CDR3 nucleotide sequence: TGTGCCAGCAGCCCCCACCCCGGGACTCGGGGGGCTGGGGCCAACGTCCTGACTTTC. This sequence encodes CASSPHPGTRGAGANVLTF.

On this clone: The same CDR3 is also encoded by other DNA sequences in this sample. The V and J genes are TRBV5-1 and TRBJ1-3, with a weak D call TRBD1 (5 bases). V was shortened by 0 bases and J by 0 bases, with 7 bases between the two germline ends. The CDR3 covers 15 residues. Germline CDR1 and CDR2: SGHRS and YFSETQ. The CDR3 loop is CASSLDTGSGNTIYF. The CDR3 DNA reads as TGCGCCAGCAGCTTGGATACAGGCTCTGGAAACACCATATATTTT.

The V call is TRBV5-4, the J call TRBJ2-5, with D tentatively TRBD2 (6 bases). The germline V and J ends were trimmed by 3 bases and 4 bases, with 13 bases remaining between them. The CDR3 covers 14 residues. CDR1 and CDR2 (germline): SGHNT, YYREEE (reference sequence). The CDR3 DNA sequence: TGTGCCAGCAGCTGGGCGGGGCGTCGAGAGACCCAGTACTTC. This encodes CASSWAGRRETQYF.

As for this clone: Other DNA sequences from this sample encode an identical CDR3 as well. The genes are TRBV10-1 and TRBJ2-2; a possible D gene is TRBD1 (5 bases). CDR1 and CDR2 from the germline V gene are WNHNN and SYGVQD (reference sequence). V was pared by 0 bases and J by 6 bases, with 5 bases between. This CDR3 is built from 13 residues. CDR3 in DNA: TGCGCCAGCAGTGAGTCAGGGGCCGGGGAGCTGTTTTTT. It is translated as CASSESGAGELFF.